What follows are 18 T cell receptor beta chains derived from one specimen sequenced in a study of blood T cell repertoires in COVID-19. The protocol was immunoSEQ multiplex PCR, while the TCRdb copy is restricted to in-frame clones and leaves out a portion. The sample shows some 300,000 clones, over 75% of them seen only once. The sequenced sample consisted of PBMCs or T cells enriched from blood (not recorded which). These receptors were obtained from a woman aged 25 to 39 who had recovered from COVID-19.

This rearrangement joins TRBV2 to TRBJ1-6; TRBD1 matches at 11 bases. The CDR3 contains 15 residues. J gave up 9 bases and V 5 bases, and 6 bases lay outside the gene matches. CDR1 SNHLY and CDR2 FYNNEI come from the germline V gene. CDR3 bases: TGTGCCAGCAGTTCTGGACAGGGGGCAGGTTCACCCCTCCACTTT. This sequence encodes CASSSGQGAGSPLHF.

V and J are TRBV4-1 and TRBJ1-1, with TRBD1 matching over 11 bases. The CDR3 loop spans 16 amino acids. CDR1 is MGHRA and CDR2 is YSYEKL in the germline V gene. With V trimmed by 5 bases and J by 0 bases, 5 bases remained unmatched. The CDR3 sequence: CASSFRDRGLNTEAFF. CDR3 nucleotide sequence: TGCGCCAGCAGCTTCCGGGACAGGGGGTTGAACACTGAAGCTTTCTTT.

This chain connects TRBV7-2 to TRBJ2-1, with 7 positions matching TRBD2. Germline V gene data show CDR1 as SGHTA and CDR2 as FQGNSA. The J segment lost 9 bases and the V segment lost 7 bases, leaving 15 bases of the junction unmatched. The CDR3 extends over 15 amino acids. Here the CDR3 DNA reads TGTGCCAGCACCTTCGACGAAACCCCGGGGGGTGAGCAGTTCTTC. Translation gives CASTFDETPGGEQFF.

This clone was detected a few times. The CDR3 loop is CASSPSGANTGELFF. The CDR3 DNA sequence: TGCGCCAGCAGCCCTAGCGGGGCGAACACCGGGGAGCTGTTTTTT. The rearrangement joins TRBV5-1 to TRBJ2-2; TRBD2 agrees at 9 bases. CDR3 length: 15 amino acids. Germline V gene lookup returns CDR1 SGHRS and CDR2 YFSETQ. V lost 4 bases and J lost 0; bases outside the gene matches: 1.

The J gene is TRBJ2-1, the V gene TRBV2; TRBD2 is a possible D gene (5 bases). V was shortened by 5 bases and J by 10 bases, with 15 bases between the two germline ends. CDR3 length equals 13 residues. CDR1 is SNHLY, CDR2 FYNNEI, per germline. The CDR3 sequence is CASSLRPRAEQFF. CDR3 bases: TGTGCCAGCAGTCTGCGCCCGCGGGCCGAGCAGTTCTTC.

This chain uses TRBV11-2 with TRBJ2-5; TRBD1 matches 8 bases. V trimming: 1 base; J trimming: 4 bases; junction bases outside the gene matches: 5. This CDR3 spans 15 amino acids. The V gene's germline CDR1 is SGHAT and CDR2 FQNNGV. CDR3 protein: CASSLVGQGGETQYF. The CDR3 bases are TGTGCCAGCAGCTTAGTAGGACAGGGAGGAGAGACCCAGTACTTC.

The DNA for the CDR3 is TGTGCCAGCAGCGGGGGCGGGGGCGGCAATCAGCCCCAGCATTTT. It specifies CASSGGGGGNQPQHF. The genes are TRBV2 and TRBJ1-5, with D possibly matching TRBD1 (6 bases). The CDR3 has 15 amino acids. Germline V gene lookup returns CDR1 SNHLY and CDR2 FYNNEI. V lost 6 bases and J lost 2, with 14 bases in between.

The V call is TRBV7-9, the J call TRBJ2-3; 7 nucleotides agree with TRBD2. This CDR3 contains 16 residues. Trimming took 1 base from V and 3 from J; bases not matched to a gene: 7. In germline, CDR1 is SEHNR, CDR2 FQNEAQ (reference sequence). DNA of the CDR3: TGTGCCAGCAGCTTAGGTTGGCGGGGGAGGACAGATACGCAGTATTTT. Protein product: CASSLGWRGRTDTQYF.

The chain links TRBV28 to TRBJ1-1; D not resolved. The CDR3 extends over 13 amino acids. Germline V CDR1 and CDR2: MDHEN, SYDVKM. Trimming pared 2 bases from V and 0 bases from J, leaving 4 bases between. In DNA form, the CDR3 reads TGTGCCAGCAGTTTAGGCATGAACACTGAAGCTTTCTTT. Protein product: CASSLGMNTEAFF.

The CDR3 DNA reads TGTGCCAGCAGACAGGGGGTAGGTGAAAAACTGTTTTTT. Protein sequence: CASRQGVGEKLFF. This chain links TRBV27 with TRBJ1-4; 8 nucleotides agree with TRBD1. CDR1 and CDR2 from the germline V gene are MNHEY and SMNVEV (reference sequence). With V trimmed by 6 bases and J by 7 bases, 4 bases remained unmatched. This CDR3 is built from 13 residues. Full variable domain (rest looked up from reference TRBV27 and TRBJ1-4): EAQVTQNPRYLITVTGKKLTVTCSQNMNHEYMSWYRQDPGLGLRQIYYSMNVEVTDKGDVPEGYKVSRKEKRNFPLILESPSPNQTSLYFCASRQGVGEKLFFGSGTQLSVL.

CDR3 sequence: CASSATLGQGKETQYF. Written as DNA, the CDR3 is TGTGCCAGCAGCGCAACCCTTGGACAGGGAAAGGAGACCCAGTACTTC. This chain joins TRBV7-7 and TRBJ2-5; 8 bases match TRBD1. The CDR3 sequence is 16 residues long. Germline trimming cut 5 bases from V and 5 bases from J; bases unmatched to any gene: 13. Germline values: CDR1 SSHAT, CDR2 FNYEAQ (reference sequence).

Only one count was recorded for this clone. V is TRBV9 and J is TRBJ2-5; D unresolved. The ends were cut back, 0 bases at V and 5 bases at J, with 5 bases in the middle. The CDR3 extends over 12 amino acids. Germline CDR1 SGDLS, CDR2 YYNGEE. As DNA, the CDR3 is TGTGCCAGCAGCGTAGATCTGGAGACCCAGTACTTC. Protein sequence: CASSVDLETQYF.

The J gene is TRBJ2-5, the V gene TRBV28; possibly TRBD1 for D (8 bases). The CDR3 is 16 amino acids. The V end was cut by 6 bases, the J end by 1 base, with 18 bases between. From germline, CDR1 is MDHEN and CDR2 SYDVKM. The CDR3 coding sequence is TGTGCCAGCAGACCTGGGGGGGGACAGGCCCAAGAGACCCAGTACTTC. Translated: CASRPGGGQAQETQYF.

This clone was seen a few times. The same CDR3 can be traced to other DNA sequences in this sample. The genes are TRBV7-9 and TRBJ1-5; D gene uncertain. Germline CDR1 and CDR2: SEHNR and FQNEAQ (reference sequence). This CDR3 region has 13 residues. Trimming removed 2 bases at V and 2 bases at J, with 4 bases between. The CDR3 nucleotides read TGTGCCAGCAGCTTACAGGGCAATCAGCCCCAGCATTTT. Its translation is CASSLQGNQPQHF.

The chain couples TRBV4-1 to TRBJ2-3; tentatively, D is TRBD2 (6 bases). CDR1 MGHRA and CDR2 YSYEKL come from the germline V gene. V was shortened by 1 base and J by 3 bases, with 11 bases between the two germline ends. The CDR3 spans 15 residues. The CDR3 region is CASSQAGESTDTQYF. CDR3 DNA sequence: TGCGCCAGCAGCCAAGCGGGGGAGAGTACAGATACGCAGTATTTT.

Written as DNA, the CDR3 is TGTGCCAGCATGGTTGGGGCGTGGGGCTACACCTTC. Its translation is CASMVGAWGYTF. The chain employs TRBV28 and TRBJ1-2; D may be TRBD1 (5 bases). V dropped 7 bases and J dropped 8 bases, with 14 bases sitting between them. The CDR3 has 12 residues. The germline V gene has CDR1 MDHEN and CDR2 SYDVKM.

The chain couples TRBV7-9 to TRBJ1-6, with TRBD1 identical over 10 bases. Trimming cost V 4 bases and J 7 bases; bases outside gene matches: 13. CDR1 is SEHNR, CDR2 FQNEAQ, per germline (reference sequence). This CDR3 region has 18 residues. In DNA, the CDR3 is TGTGCCAGCAGCTCGACCGGACAGGGGGTTGTGGGGAATTCACCCCTCCACTTT. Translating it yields CASSSTGQGVVGNSPLHF.

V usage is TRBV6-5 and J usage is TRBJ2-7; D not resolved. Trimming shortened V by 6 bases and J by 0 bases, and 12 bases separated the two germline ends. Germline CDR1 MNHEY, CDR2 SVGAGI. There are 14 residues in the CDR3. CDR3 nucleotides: TGTGCCAGCAGGCCCCGGGTGAGCTCCTACGAGCAGTACTTC. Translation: CASRPRVSSYEQYF.